This entry concerns a single T cell receptor (beta chain). Antigen: not known. Generated by immunoSEQ multiplex PCR, the TCRdb table keeps only in-frame clones and is missing some. Of over 60,000 clones in the sample, roughly 92% were seen once. The sample is drawn from a study of human versus mouse CDR3 diversity and MHC coevolution. Study observations and caveats: About 1.6 million TCR beta clonotypes were estimated for humans, the largest repertoire. Clonal inequality was lowest in two of the three human donors.

Per germline, CDR1 SGHTA and CDR2 FQGNSA. The V gene lost 1 base and the J gene lost 3 bases, with 13 bases spanning the gap. CDR3 length: 15 residues. The rearrangement joins TRBV7-2 to TRBJ2-7, with a possible D match to TRBD2 (5 bases). This TCR derives from a person between 25 and 70 years old in good health. Sequencing was carried out using naive CD4+ T cells from blood. Subset noted: CD45RO-negative CD62L-positive naive CD4 T cells. The CDR3 nucleotides read TGTGCCAGCAGCTTAGTATTCTCGGGGAACTACGAGCAGTACTTC. This gives the protein CASSLVFSGNYEQYF. Drawing the rest from reference TRBV7-2 and TRBJ2-7, the complete variable domain is GAGVSQSPSNKVTEKGKDVELRCDPISGHTALYWYRQSLGQGLEFLIYFQGNSAPDKSGLPSDRFSAERTGGSVSTLTIQRTQQEDSAVYLCASSLVFSGNYEQYFGPGTRLTVT.